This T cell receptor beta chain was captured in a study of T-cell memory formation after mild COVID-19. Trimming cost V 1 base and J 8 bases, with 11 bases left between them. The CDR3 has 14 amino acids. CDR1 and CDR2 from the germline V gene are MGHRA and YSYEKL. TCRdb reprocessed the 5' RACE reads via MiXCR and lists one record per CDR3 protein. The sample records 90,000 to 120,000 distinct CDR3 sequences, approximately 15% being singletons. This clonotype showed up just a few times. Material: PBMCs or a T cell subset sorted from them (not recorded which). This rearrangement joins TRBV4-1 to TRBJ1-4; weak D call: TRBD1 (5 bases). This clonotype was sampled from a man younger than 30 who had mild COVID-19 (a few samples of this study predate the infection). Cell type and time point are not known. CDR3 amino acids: CASSQVYRQEKLFF. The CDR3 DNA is TGCGCCAGCAGCCAAGTCTATCGACAGGAAAAACTGTTTTTT.